This T cell receptor beta chain was observed in a study of vaccination and CD4 T cells after COVID-19 (dated by TCRdb to between 2021 and 2024). Concerning the study at large: SARS-CoV-2 positivity had been established in the convalescent patients by nasal swab PCR, and mild disease was recorded in several of these patients and severe disease in one. Participants got two doses of the Pfizer-BioNTech BNT162b2 vaccine (n=8) or two doses of the Moderna mRNA-1273 vaccine (n=2). The spike-specific CD4+ TCR repertoire was compared before and after mRNA vaccination in around ten COVID-19 convalescent patients and a handful of infection-naive healthy vaccine recipients. Six males and four females were included in the convalescent cohort, with two Hispanic individuals, seven Caucasians, two Asians and one multiracial person represented. Post-COVID blood samples were collected from convalescent patients a median of about 92 days after diagnosis, with a range of about 35 to 170 days. Culture stimuli were overlapping spike peptide pools from SARS-CoV-2 and from the common cold coronaviruses HCoV-NL63, HCoV-OC43 and HCoV-229E. Post-vaccine blood samples were taken a median of approximately 76 days after the second vaccine dose, with a range of about 13 to 241 days. In control cultures, a CEFX viral epitope pool was used as positive control, an HIV-1 Nef peptide pool was used as negative control, or no peptide was added. Points the paper makes about the study in general: In convalescent patients, nearly all vaccine-specific clones (304 of 307) were found to be mono-reactive for SARS-CoV-2 spike rather than cross-reactive with common cold coronaviruses. Among convalescent patients, a median about 87% of the SARS-CoV-2-reactive clones seen after vaccination appeared only after vaccination, which suggests priming specific to the vaccine. Although the median number of SARS-CoV-2-reactive clonotypes went up from some 23 after infection to around 39 after vaccination, the increase was not significant. The study included relatively few convalescent patients and did not analyze early timepoints after natural infection.

The library came from PCR. TCR sequencing of DNA from cultured CD4+ T cells used the Oncomine TCR Beta short-read assay at the Johns Hopkins FTIC core. Genomic DNA was extracted from the cultured CD4+ T cells with the QIAamp micro DNA kit. Oncomine TCR Beta libraries from cultured CD4+ T cells were pooled with unique dual indexes and sequenced on an Illumina iSeq 100. Turning to the authors' computational methods: Non-productive sequences were removed, and CDR3s not starting with C, not ending with F or W, or shorter than 7 amino acids were discarded. The MANAFEST web application was used to identify antigen-specific clonotypes by comparing peptide-stimulated wells against reference wells and other culture wells. Positive clones required FDR below 0.05, an odds ratio above 5, and productive frequency above 0.1% in at least two of three replicate wells. A clonotype was classed as cross-reactive if the clonotype showed significant expansion both in SARS-CoV-2 spike wells and in at least one common cold coronavirus spike condition. Levenshtein distances (stringdist) and unrooted phylogenetic trees (ape) in R version 3.6.1 were used to assess CDR3 homology. The raw public reads went through TCRdb reprocessing: fastp at Q25, MiXCR clone calling, in-frame beta chains kept. When rows share a CDR3 protein, they turn into one entry using the most common DNA and genes. TCRdb's processing, not the authors', yielded these V and J calls. This sample gives around 13,000 distinct CDR3 sequences in total; around 30% of them show up just once. The biggest ten clones account for about 12% of the sample.

CDR1 and CDR2 (SEHNR, FQNEAQ) derive from the germline V gene (reference sequence). Taken from cysteine to phenylalanine, the CDR3 has 13 residues. Only CDR3 DNA remains: 39 bases, in frame from the first base. A distance of 11 bases separates the germline ends of V and J, which lose 1 base and 8 bases respectively. The sample's treatment or condition label, in plain terms: approximately 9-day PBMC culture with coronavirus spike peptide pools or control peptides (ViraFEST assay). The study used the ViraFEST assay, which expanded antigen-specific T cells with peptide pools and then identified expanded clonotypes by TCR sequencing. The convalescent patients' positive SARS-CoV-2 PCR tests were from March to December 2020, which was before the Alpha, Beta and Delta variants emerged in the United States. Under 2.5 million PBMCs per well were cultured in IMDM with approximately 5% human AB serum and 8 to 10 IU/ml IL-2, plus 10 ug/ml peptide pools. On days 3 and 7, half of the culture medium was replaced with fresh IL-2-containing medium. After 10 to 11 days of culture, CD4+ T cells were isolated by negative selection using the EasySep CD4+ T cell isolation kit. Ficoll-Paque Plus gradient centrifugation was used to isolate PBMCs from whole blood, and the isolated PBMCs were then either used fresh or cryopreserved at -140C. Each culture condition was generally run in triplicate wells.

The table lists this clonotype with a few counts. Its antigen target is currently unknown. The record has no base qualities; no much larger clone is one base away. The chain uses TRBV7-9 and TRBJ1-2; no D gene call is confident. The specimen was CD4+ T cells from blood, cultured in vitro. This TCR was recovered from a human donor who had recovered from COVID-19. This receptor has the CDR3 CASSLGQFGGYTF. Here is the DNA: TGTGCCAGCAGCTTAGGGCAGTTTGGCGGCTACACCTTC.